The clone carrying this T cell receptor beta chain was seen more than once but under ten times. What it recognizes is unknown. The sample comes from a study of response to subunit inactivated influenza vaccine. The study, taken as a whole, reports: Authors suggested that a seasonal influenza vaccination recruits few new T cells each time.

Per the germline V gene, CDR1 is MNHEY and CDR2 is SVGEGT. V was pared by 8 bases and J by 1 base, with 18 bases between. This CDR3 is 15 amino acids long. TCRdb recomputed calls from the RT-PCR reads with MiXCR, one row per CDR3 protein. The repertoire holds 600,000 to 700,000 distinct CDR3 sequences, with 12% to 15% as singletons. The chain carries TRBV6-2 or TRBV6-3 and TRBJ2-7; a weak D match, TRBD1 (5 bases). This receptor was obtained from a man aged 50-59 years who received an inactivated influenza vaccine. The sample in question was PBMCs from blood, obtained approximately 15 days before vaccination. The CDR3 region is CASSRATARSYEQYF. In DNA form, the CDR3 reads TGTGCCAGCTCTAGGGCGACAGCTCGATCCTACGAGCAGTACTTC.